The TCR beta chain described here comes from a study of blood T cell repertoires in COVID-19. Across the whole study: The samples span acute and convalescent COVID-19 from the United States, Italy and Spain. The cDNA or gDNA used as material had been derived from T cells, B-cell-depleted T cells, or PBMCs.

Original data processing: Reference gene primer amplification gave estimated nucleated cell counts. Only in-frame clones appear in the TCRdb table, and some are missing; sequencing was by immunoSEQ multiplex PCR. The V and J calls and the clone size are those of that table, but D and trimming were determined from the DNA. The sample includes around 18,000 clones, 75% to 90% of them seen just once. This CDR3 spans 13 amino acids. CDR1 and CDR2 (germline): SGHAT, FQNNGV. V lost 0 bases and J lost 7, with 7 bases in between. Sequencing was carried out using peripheral blood. The sequence was obtained from a man older than 75 with acute or convalescent COVID-19. This sequence joins TRBV11-2 and TRBJ1-5; no clear D gene. The CDR3 DNA reads TGTGCCAGCAGCTTAGATCGAGAGCAGCCCCAGCATTTT. Protein sequence: CASSLDREQPQHF.